This TCR beta chain was sequenced for a study of cytomegalovirus exposure and HLA in healthy donors. Study context: As released early, the data held 70 million to 100 million unique TCRs from HLA-typed donors.

Overall study results and limits: The study found most TCR sequences rare, yet found some public TCRs in many donors. For most subjects, TCR beta sequences were reported to predict HLA-A and HLA-B alleles with accuracy. Common viral pathogens (according to a later analysis) appeared linked to several of the most significant clusters.

The study ran its PCR with 60 Vbeta and 13 Jbeta primers. Clones were read by immunoSEQ multiplex PCR, and TCRdb kept only the in-frame ones, dropping some. In the table there are more than 95,000 clones, approximately 80% of which are singletons. A few counts support this clone. The antigen remains unidentified. Germline trimming cut 1 base from V and 6 bases from J; bases unmatched to any gene: 9. This CDR3 is built from 17 residues. Germline CDR1 and CDR2: SGHNT and YENEEA. The chain couples TRBV11-3 to TRBJ2-2, with 9 positions matching TRBD2. The source is a woman aged 40 to 49 in good health and CMV-seronegative. Sequenced: PBMCs. This chain's CDR3 is CASSLGGSGSQSGELFF. In DNA form, the CDR3 reads TGTGCCAGCAGCTTAGGGGGTAGCGGGAGCCAATCCGGGGAGCTGTTTTTT.